These T cell receptor beta chains were read from a single sample in a study of shared clonotypes between healthy human individuals. Using immunoSEQ multiplex PCR, the repertoire was profiled, and TCRdb retains in-frame clones only, with some absent. The sample holds approximately 810,000 clones; 80% to 95% are singletons and the top ten take under 30%. Sequencing input: naive CD8+ T cells sorted from blood. The origin of the receptors is a man under 40 in good health. The CDR3 runs from the conserved cysteine through the conserved F or W. A D gene is named only where the DNA matches it firmly. Clone size, where shown, is once, few, many, or a class for clones that have expanded.

NA	TRBV7-8	TRBJ1-1	12	NA	CASSYMNTEAFF	TGTGCCAGCAGCTATATGAACACTGAAGCTTTCTTT
few	TRBV7-3	TRBJ2-3	15	TRBD2	CASSLTSGRGDTQYF	TGTGCCAGCAGCTTAACTAGCGGGAGAGGCGATACGCAGTATTTT
once	TRBV29-1	TRBJ2-7	14	NA	CSVEEDGPAYEQYF	TGCAGCGTTGAAGAGGACGGACCGGCCTACGAGCAGTACTTC
NA	TRBV2	TRBJ2-1	14	NA	CASGLSGSYNEQFF	TGTGCCAGCGGCCTCAGCGGATCCTACAATGAGCAGTTCTTC
NA	TRBV20-1	TRBJ2-3	11	NA	CSARDPDTQYF	TGCAGTGCTAGAGATCCAGATACGCAGTATTTT
NA	TRBV27	TRBJ2-2	16	TRBD1	CASSLTGPANTGELFF	TGTGCCAGCAGTTTGACAGGGCCCGCGAACACCGGGGAGCTGTTTTTT
once	TRBV13	TRBJ2-5	17	TRBD1	CASSSPYPGQRGETQYF	TGTGCCAGCAGCTCACCCTACCCGGGACAGAGGGGGGAGACCCAGTACTTC
NA	TRBV5-1	TRBJ2-2	13	NA	CASSLGDLWELFF	TGCGCCAGCAGCTTGGGGGACCTATGGGAGCTGTTTTTT
NA	TRBV28	TRBJ2-7	15	TRBD1	CASRPETGVVEEQYF	TGTGCCAGCAGGCCAGAGACAGGGGTAGTCGAAGAGCAGTACTTC
NA	TRBV29-1	TRBJ2-2	16	NA	CSAGASGFGLPGELFF	TGCAGCGCGGGGGCGTCAGGGTTTGGGCTTCCCGGGGAGCTGTTTTTT
NA	TRBV9	TRBJ2-7	13	NA	CASSYRVNYEQYF	TGTGCCAGCAGCTACAGGGTAAACTACGAGCAGTACTTC
NA	TRBV11-3	TRBJ2-3	15	TRBD2	CASSLDGTITDTQYF	TGTGCCAGCAGCTTAGACGGGACTATTACAGATACGCAGTATTTT
NA	TRBV2	TRBJ1-1	14	NA	CAQLARGGNTEAFF	TGTGCCCAACTCGCTCGGGGGGGGAACACTGAAGCTTTCTTT
NA	TRBV5-4	TRBJ2-5	13	TRBD1	CASSLGSGQGSNF	TGTGCCAGCAGCTTGGGGTCGGGACAGGGGAGTAACTTC
NA	TRBV9	TRBJ1-4	14	NA	CASSSDLANEKLFF	TGTGCCAGCAGCTCGGACCTTGCTAATGAAAAACTGTTTTTT
NA	TRBV6-6	TRBJ2-7	14	NA	CASSYFTGTYEQYF	TGTGCCAGCAGTTACTTCACAGGGACCTACGAGCAGTACTTC
NA	TRBV15	TRBJ1-3	17	NA	CATSSQLEGTYGNTIYF	TGTGCCACCAGCAGCCAACTAGAGGGGACGTATGGAAACACCATATATTTT